Following are 26 T cell receptor beta chains from one sample sequenced in a study of tumor-infiltrating lymphocytes in glioblastoma multiforme. Multiple V-beta primers and a C-beta primer amplified TCRB from RNA. TCRdb re-called the multiplex PCR reads with MiXCR, one entry per CDR3 protein. The sample includes approximately 20,000 distinct CDR3 sequences, about two thirds of them seen just once. Sequences were obtained from peripheral blood. These receptors originate from a male donor with glioblastoma.

This clonotype was detected many times. V usage is TRBV12-3 or TRBV12-4 and J usage is TRBJ2-2; 10 positions agree with TRBD1. Trimming at V came to 6 bases and at J to 5 bases, leaving 3 bases not matched to a gene. This CDR3 is built from 14 residues. CDR3: CASRKGQGTGELFF. Here the CDR3 DNA reads TGTGCCAGCAGAAAGGGACAGGGGACCGGGGAGCTGTTTTTT.

This clonotype was found many times. The rearrangement uses TRBV20-1 and TRBJ1-5; D possibly corresponds to TRBD1 (5 bases). Trimming took 3 bases from V and 2 from J, leaving 11 bases between them. Per germline, CDR1 DFQATT and CDR2 SNEGSKA (reference sequence). There are 14 residues in the CDR3. The CDR3 DNA follows: TGCAGTGCTAGGGGAGGGACGGGCAATCAGCCCCAGCATTTT. It yields the protein CSARGGTGNQPQHF.

This clonotype was observed at least ten times. The rearrangement joins TRBV30 to TRBJ2-5, with 12 bases that match TRBD2. With V trimmed by 2 bases and J by 3 bases, 4 bases remained unmatched. CDR1 GTSNPN and CDR2 SVGIG come from the germline V gene (reference sequence). The CDR3 totals 15 residues. Here the CDR3 reads CAWSIGLAGKETQYF. In DNA, the CDR3 is TGTGCCTGGAGTATAGGACTAGCGGGAAAAGAGACCCAGTACTTC.

The chain is built from TRBV11-2 and TRBJ2-4; TRBD1 aligns across 9 bases. The CDR3 sequence is 16 residues long. Germline loops: CDR1 SGHAT, CDR2 FQNNGV. V was pared by 5 bases and J by 3 bases, with 8 bases of the junction left unmatched. The CDR3 nucleotides are TGTGCCAGCAGCCGTGACAGGGGGGCGCGCAAAAACATTCAGTACTTC. Translation gives CASSRDRGARKNIQYF. Full variable domain (remainder filled in from reference TRBV11-2 and TRBJ2-4): EAGVAQSPRYKIIEKRQSVAFWCNPISGHATLYWYQQILGQGPKLLIQFQNNGVVDDSQLPKDRFSAERLKGVDSTLKIQPAKLEDSAVYLCASSRDRGARKNIQYFGAGTRLSVL.

V and J are TRBV11-2 and TRBJ1-2; maybe TRBD1 (6 bases). CDR3 length equals 13 residues. V was shortened by 0 bases and J by 6 bases, with 8 bases between the two germline ends. Per germline, CDR1 SGHAT and CDR2 FQNNGV. DNA for the CDR3: TGTGCCAGCAGCTTAGATAGGGGGAATGGCTACACCTTC. Encoded protein: CASSLDRGNGYTF. Variable domain in full (rest from reference TRBV11-2 and TRBJ1-2): EAGVAQSPRYKIIEKRQSVAFWCNPISGHATLYWYQQILGQGPKLLIQFQNNGVVDDSQLPKDRFSAERLKGVDSTLKIQPAKLEDSAVYLCASSLDRGNGYTFGSGTRLTVV.

This clonotype showed up just once. J is TRBJ2-1 and V is TRBV29-1; D may be TRBD2 (6 bases). The CDR3 sequence is 14 residues long. Germline values: CDR1 SQVTM, CDR2 ANQGSEA. The V end lost 3 bases, the J end lost 9 bases, and 18 bases lay between the germline ends. Here the CDR3 DNA reads TGCAGCGTTGATCGGGAGAGGCCTACGAGTGAGCAGTTCTTC. Translating it yields CSVDRERPTSEQFF.

This clonotype occurred many times. The chain is built from TRBV4-2 and TRBJ2-4; 9 bases are shared with TRBD2. Looked up from germline, CDR1 is LGHNA and CDR2 is YNFKEQ. The J segment lost 9 bases and the V segment lost 0 bases, leaving 9 bases of the junction unmatched. This CDR3 contains 16 residues. The CDR3 region is CASSQDPAGGAVIQYF. The CDR3 DNA is TGTGCCAGCAGCCAAGATCCCGCGGGGGGGGCGGTCATTCAGTACTTC.

Comment on this clonotype: Its ends do not fully match the called genes, so a read error is possible. The V gene is TRBV20-1, the J gene TRBJ2-1, with a tentative D call TRBD2 (6 bases). This CDR3 contains 15 residues. Per the germline V gene, CDR1 is DFQATT and CDR2 is SNEGSKA (reference sequence). CDR3 sequence: CNASRPGVSYNEQFF. DNA for the CDR3: TGCAATGCTAGTAGGCCGGGAGTGTCGTACAATGAGCAGTTCTTC.

This chain links TRBV20-1 with TRBJ1-4; D might be TRBD1 (6 bases). V was trimmed by 5 bases and J by 0 bases, leaving 7 bases between them. The CDR3 contains 13 residues. Germline loops: CDR1 DFQATT, CDR2 SNEGSKA (reference sequence). The CDR3 region has the DNA TGCAGTGCTTACAGGGCAACTAATGAAAAACTGTTTTTT. The encoded protein is CSAYRATNEKLFF.

This chain uses TRBV6-2 or TRBV6-3 with TRBJ2-1; D gene ambiguous. Germline CDR1 MNHEY, CDR2 SVGEGT. This CDR3 contains 17 residues. Trimming took off 2 bases at V and 0 bases at J, with 14 bases between the two ends. The DNA of the CDR3 is TGTGCCAGCAGTTACCTAGGGATCGCGGACTCCTACAATGAGCAGTTCTTC. As protein: CASSYLGIADSYNEQFF.

The CDR3 is CASSLIEGETQYF. The CDR3 coding sequence is TGTGCCAGCAGCTTAATAGAGGGGGAGACCCAGTACTTC. This chain joins TRBV7-3 and TRBJ2-5; perhaps D is TRBD1 or TRBD2 (5 bases each). CDR1 and CDR2 (germline): SGHTA, FQGTGA. Deletions cut 1 base from V and 5 bases from J, with 8 bases between. CDR3 length: 13 amino acids.

Notes on this clonotype: A read error may be the cause here, since a much bigger clone is one base away. This chain connects TRBV11-2 to TRBJ2-1; weak D call: TRBD2 (5 bases). CDR1 SGHAT and CDR2 FQNNGV come from the germline V gene. This CDR3 region has 16 residues. The CDR3 coding sequence is TGTGCCAGCAGCTTAATGACTGGGAGCTCCTACAATAAGCAGTTCTTC. Its translation is CASSLMTGSSYNKQFF.

On this clonotype itself: A junction end diverges from the germline sequence, so it may reflect a read error. The chain couples TRBV30 to TRBJ1-1; D unresolved. Germline-derived CDR1 and CDR2 are GTSNPN and SVGIG (reference sequence). This CDR3 region has 16 residues. The CDR3 loop is CVWIPPHSLKDTEAFF. The CDR3 DNA reads TGTGTCTGGATTCCTCCTCACAGCCTAAAGGACACTGAAGCTTTCTTT.

Details on this clonotype: The final CDR3 position lacks the conserved phenylalanine or tryptophan, pointing to a likely read error. The rearrangement joins TRBV11-2 to TRBJ2-7, with D possibly matching TRBD1 (7 bases). The germline gives CDR1 SGHAT, CDR2 FQNNGV. The CDR3 extends over 13 amino acids. The CDR3 coding sequence is TGTGTCAGCAGCTTGACAGGGACTTACGAGCAGTACTCC. Translating gives CVSSLTGTYEQYS.

V gene TRBV11-2 combines with J gene TRBJ2-1, with 7 bases aligning to TRBD2. The CDR3 runs 15 residues. The V segment lost 7 bases and the J segment 3 bases; nucleotides outside the gene matches: 9. CDR1 SGHAT and CDR2 FQNNGV come from the germline V gene. Here the CDR3 reads CASNFQLASYNEQFF. The CDR3 DNA is TGTGCCAGCAACTTCCAACTAGCGAGCTACAATGAGCAGTTCTTC.

The chain links TRBV11-2 to TRBJ2-1; 9 bases are a match to TRBD2. The CDR3 is 15 amino acids. CDR1 is SGHAT, CDR2 FQNNGV, per germline. After removal of 1 base from V and 9 bases from J, the junction contained 7 bases not matched to a gene. The CDR3 protein is CASSLGGLAGFEQFF. In DNA form, the CDR3 reads TGTGCCAGCAGCTTAGGGGGGCTAGCGGGATTTGAGCAGTTCTTC.

In its sample, this clonotype was seen a few times. The chain joins TRBV11-3 to TRBJ2-5; 7 bases align to TRBD1. The CDR3 has 14 residues. V was clipped by 5 bases and J by 7 bases; unmatched bases: 10. From germline, CDR1 is SGHNT and CDR2 YENEEA. The CDR3 bases are TGTGCCAGCAGCCGATCGGGCGCAGGGGGGACCCAGTACTTC. Protein product: CASSRSGAGGTQYF.

The chain joins TRBV11-2 to TRBJ1-2; D uncertain. Trimming pared 0 bases from V and 14 bases from J, leaving 16 bases between. In germline, CDR1 is SGHAT, CDR2 FQNNGV. This CDR3 is built from 13 residues. The CDR3 protein is CASSLDLVKSRTF. The CDR3 DNA sequence: TGTGCCAGCAGCTTAGATTTGGTCAAGTCCAGAACCTTC.

V usage is TRBV5-1 and J usage is TRBJ2-3; D not resolved. The CDR3 contains 13 residues. Trimming stripped 5 bases from V and 2 bases from J, with 9 bases between. Germline loops: CDR1 SGHRS, CDR2 YFSETQ. The CDR3 DNA follows: TGCGCCAGCAGTGTTACCAACACAGATACGCAGTATTTT. Translation gives CASSVTNTDTQYF.

This clonotype has a count of ten or more. The gene calls are TRBV7-8 and TRBJ1-4; possible D gene TRBD1, 5 bases. The CDR3 runs to 14 residues. Trimming left V 5 bases short and J 0 bases short, with 7 bases between. From germline, CDR1 is SGHVS and CDR2 FQNEAQ. The CDR3 spells CASSLTATNEKLFF. CDR3 coding DNA: TGTGCCAGCAGCCTGACAGCAACTAATGAAAAACTGTTTTTT.

This clonotype has just a few counts. No conserved phenylalanine or tryptophan is present at the end of the CDR3, so a read error is the likely explanation. It is unclear where the CDR3 begins or ends on the DNA, so no DNA is shown, and the CDR3 is as TCRdb lists it. This chain links TRBV29-1 with TRBJ1-1. The germline CDR1 and CDR2 sequences are SQVTM and ANQGSEA. A total of 8 residues make up the CDR3, ends included. CDR3 protein: CSVDWVTL.

The sample holds one count of this clonotype. The rearrangement uses TRBV5-4 and TRBJ1-6, with 9 bases identical to TRBD1. Germline loops: CDR1 SGHNT, CDR2 YYREEE (reference sequence). The V gene end was trimmed by 2 bases and the J gene end by 6 bases; junction bases not matched to a gene: 12. The length of the CDR3 is 18 residues. This CDR3 reads CASSFYSGQGRVNSPLHF. The CDR3 coding sequence is TGTGCCAGCAGCTTTTATTCGGGACAGGGTCGAGTTAATTCACCCCTCCACTTT.

This chain uses TRBV10-3 with TRBJ2-3; 11 bases align to TRBD2. CDR3 length: 19 amino acids. CDR1 is ENHRY, CDR2 SYGVKD, per germline. The V gene end was trimmed by 0 bases and the J gene end by 6 bases; junction bases not matched to a gene: 14. The CDR3 coding sequence is TGTGCCATCAGTGAGTCGAAGAATCCTAGCGGGGGGAAGTTCGATACGCAGTATTTT. Translating it yields CAISESKNPSGGKFDTQYF.

The V and J genes are TRBV11-1 and TRBJ2-1, with a weak D call TRBD1 (6 bases). The CDR3 is made up of 15 amino acids. Germline V gene data show CDR1 as SGHAT and CDR2 as FQDESV (reference sequence). V was clipped by 7 bases and J by 9 bases, with 22 bases between them. The CDR3 region has the DNA TGTGCCAGCACCCTGGATCAGGGGTACGGTGCTGAGCAGTTCTTC. Translated, it gives CASTLDQGYGAEQFF.

The V and J genes are TRBV4-1 and TRBJ2-7; no reliable D call. Germline lookup yields CDR1 MGHRA and CDR2 YSYEKL. The V end was cut by 1 base, the J end by 3 bases, with 10 bases between. CDR3 length: 14 amino acids. The CDR3 reads CASSQGKLDYEQYF. The CDR3 DNA reads TGCGCCAGCAGCCAAGGGAAGTTGGACTACGAGCAGTACTTC.

V and J are TRBV11-2 and TRBJ2-3; a weak D match, TRBD2 (5 bases). The CDR3 has 15 residues. The V gene lost 5 bases and the J gene lost 11 bases, with 23 bases spanning the gap. Germline CDR1 SGHAT, CDR2 FQNNGV. DNA for the CDR3: TGTGCCAGCAGCGAAGGGTGGGCTAGCACAGATGGGCAGTATTTT. Its translation: CASSEGWASTDGQYF.